The source of this T cell receptor (beta chain) is a study of shared clonotypes between healthy human individuals. The wider study: Three CD4 naive, three CD4 memory, two CD8 naive and one CD8 memory plate were used per donor.

Germline values: CDR1 KGHSH, CDR2 LQKENI. The CDR3 contains 16 residues. With V trimmed by 5 bases and J by 0 bases, 9 bases remained unmatched. Study findings and constraints: Compared with memory subsets, naive subsets generally had larger estimated richness.

CD45RA-negative memory and CD45RA+ naive subsets were split from the CD4+ cells. As concerns this clone: The antigen is undetermined.

Using immunoSEQ multiplex PCR, the repertoire was profiled, and TCRdb retains in-frame clones only, with some absent. This repertoire shows about 1.1 million clones, roughly 74% found once; its top ten account for 0.5% to 0.65%. This sequence was found in a man aged 18 to 29 in good health. Some clones in this sample may be carry-over from other donors' samples. What was sequenced was memory CD4+ T cells from PBMCs. Subset of the sample: CD45RA-negative fraction. V usage is TRBV18 and J usage is TRBJ2-7; 8 bases map to TRBD1. The chain's CDR3 is CASSYRDRFSSYEQYF. DNA for the CDR3: TGTGCCAGCTCATACCGGGACAGGTTCAGCTCCTACGAGCAGTACTTC.